The entry below gives a single TCR beta chain sequence along with its context. The antigen remains undetermined. Compared with germline, one end of the junction differs, possibly owing to a read error. The data were obtained in a study of blood T cells in healthy people across ages. Study details: Roughly one uniquely barcoded beta molecule per two T cells was captured.

Whole-study findings and limits: Unknown donor CMV status possibly confounded expanded clonotype changes.

Alongside a J-beta primer mix, a sample-barcoded 5' primer served in a second PCR lasting about 7 to 12 cycles. TCRdb itself ran the 5' RACE reads through MiXCR, one entry per CDR3 protein. The data hold about 1,400,000 distinct CDR3 sequences, with around 39% observed a single time. The origin of this receptor is a woman in her late teens or twenties in good health. Material for sequencing was blood.

The CDR3: CASSAYDSSEAFF. In DNA, the CDR3 is TGTGCTAGCAGCGCCTACGACTCCTCTGAAGCTTTCTTT. This chain joins TRBV9 and TRBJ1-1, with D uncertain. Germline loops: CDR1 SGDLS, CDR2 YYNGEE. The CDR3 contains 13 residues.